This paragraph reports one T cell receptor beta chain. The antigen remains undetermined. These data belong to a study of beta chain features in type 1 diabetes. The CDR3 spans 16 residues. The V and J ends lost 5 bases and 0 bases respectively, with 17 bases between them. The germline gives CDR1 SGHRS, CDR2 YFSETQ. As every portion of the isolated RNA was reverse transcribed, the sequencing read expressed TCRB transcripts. Only in-frame clones appear in the TCRdb table, and some are missing; sequencing was by immunoSEQ multiplex PCR. Of approximately 360,000 clones in the sample, over 9.5% were seen once. Study results and limitations: For Type 1 diabetes patients, all four CD4+ subsets carried TCRB CDR3s that were moderately but significantly shorter.

The chain recombines TRBV5-1 with TRBJ1-1; D is perhaps TRBD1 (6 bases). Material: naive CD4+ T cells from blood. The receptor's source is a woman aged 18 to 35 with type 1 diabetes. In DNA, the CDR3 is TGCGCCAGCAGTCATACAGGGACGGGGTTGAACACTGAAGCTTTCTTT. It is translated as CASSHTGTGLNTEAFF.